This section outlines one TCR beta chain sequence together with its context. As processed by the authors: Amplification of reference gene primers was used by the study to estimate nucleated cell counts. Sequencing used immunoSEQ multiplex PCR; TCRdb keeps in-frame clones, though not all of them. The V and J calls and clone size come from that table; D and trimming were worked out from the DNA. The sample has 330,000 or so clones, 80% to 90% seen once. The Seattle site enrolled patients during active infection and followed them longitudinally. These data are taken from a study of blood T cell repertoires in COVID-19. The overall study: COVID-19 samples from acute and convalescent phases originated in the United States, Italy and Spain. The cDNA or gDNA used as material had been derived from T cells, B-cell-depleted T cells, or PBMCs.

Germline V gene lookup returns CDR1 LGHNA and CDR2 YNFKEQ. V was pared by 4 bases and J by 3 bases, with 4 bases of the junction left unmatched. The CDR3 is 15 residues long. The sequence was obtained from a man under 40 with COVID-19, enrolled during active disease. The sequencing input was peripheral blood. The rearrangement joins TRBV4-2 to TRBJ2-7; 12 bases map to TRBD2. This chain's CDR3 is CASSPTTSGSYEQYF. The CDR3 bases are TGTGCCAGCAGCCCAACGACTAGCGGGAGCTACGAGCAGTACTTC.